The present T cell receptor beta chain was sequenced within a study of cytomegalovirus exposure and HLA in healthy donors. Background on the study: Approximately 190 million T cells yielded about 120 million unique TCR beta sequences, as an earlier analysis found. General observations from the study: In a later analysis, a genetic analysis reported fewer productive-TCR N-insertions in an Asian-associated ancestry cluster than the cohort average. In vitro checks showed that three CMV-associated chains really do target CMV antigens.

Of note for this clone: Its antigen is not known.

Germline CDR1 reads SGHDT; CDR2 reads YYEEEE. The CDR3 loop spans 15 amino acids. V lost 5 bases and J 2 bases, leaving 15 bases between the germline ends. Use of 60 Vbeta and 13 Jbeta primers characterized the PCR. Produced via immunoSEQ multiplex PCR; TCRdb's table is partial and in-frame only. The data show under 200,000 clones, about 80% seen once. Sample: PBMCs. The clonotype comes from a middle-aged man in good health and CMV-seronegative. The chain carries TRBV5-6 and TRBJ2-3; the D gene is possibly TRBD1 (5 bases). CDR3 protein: CASSSQGPFTDTQYF. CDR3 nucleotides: TGTGCCAGCAGTTCGCAGGGCCCCTTCACAGATACGCAGTATTTT.